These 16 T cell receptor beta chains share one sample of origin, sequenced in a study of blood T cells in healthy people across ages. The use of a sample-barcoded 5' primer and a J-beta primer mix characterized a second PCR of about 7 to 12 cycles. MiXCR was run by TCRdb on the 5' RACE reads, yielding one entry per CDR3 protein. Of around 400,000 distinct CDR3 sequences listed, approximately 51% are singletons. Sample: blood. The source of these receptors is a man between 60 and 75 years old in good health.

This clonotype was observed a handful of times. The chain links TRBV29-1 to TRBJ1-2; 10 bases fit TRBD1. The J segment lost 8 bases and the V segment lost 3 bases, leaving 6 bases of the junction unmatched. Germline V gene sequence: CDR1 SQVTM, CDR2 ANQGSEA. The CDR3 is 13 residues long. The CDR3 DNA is TGCAGCGTTGATATGCGGACAGGGGGGGGCTACACCTTC. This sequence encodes CSVDMRTGGGYTF.

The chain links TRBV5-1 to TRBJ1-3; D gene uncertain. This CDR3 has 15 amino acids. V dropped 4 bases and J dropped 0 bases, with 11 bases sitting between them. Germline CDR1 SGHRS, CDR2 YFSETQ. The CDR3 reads CASSREKSSGNTIYF. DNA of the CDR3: TGCGCCAGCAGCCGTGAGAAGAGCTCTGGAAACACCATATATTTT.

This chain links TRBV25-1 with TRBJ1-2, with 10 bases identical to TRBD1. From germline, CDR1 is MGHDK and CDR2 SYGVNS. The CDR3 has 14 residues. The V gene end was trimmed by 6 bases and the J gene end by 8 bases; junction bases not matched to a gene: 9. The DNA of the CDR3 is TGTGCCAGCAGCCGGGACAGGGGAGCGAGGGGCTACACCTTC. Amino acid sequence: CASSRDRGARGYTF.

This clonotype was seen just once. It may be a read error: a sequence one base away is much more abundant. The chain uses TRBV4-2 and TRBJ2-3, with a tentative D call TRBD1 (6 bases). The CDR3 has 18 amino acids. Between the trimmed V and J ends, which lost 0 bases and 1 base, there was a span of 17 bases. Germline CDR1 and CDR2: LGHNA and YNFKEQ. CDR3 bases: TGTGCCAGCAGCCAAGACTCTTTTGCGTACAGGGGCACAGATACGCAGTATTTT. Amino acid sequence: CASSQDSFAYRGTDTQYF.

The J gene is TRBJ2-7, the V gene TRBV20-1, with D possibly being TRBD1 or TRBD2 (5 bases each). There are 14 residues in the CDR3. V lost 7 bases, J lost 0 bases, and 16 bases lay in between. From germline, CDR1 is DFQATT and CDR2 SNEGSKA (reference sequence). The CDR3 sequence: CSVPNYGGSYEQYF. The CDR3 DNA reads TGCAGTGTTCCTAACTATGGGGGCTCCTACGAGCAGTACTTC.

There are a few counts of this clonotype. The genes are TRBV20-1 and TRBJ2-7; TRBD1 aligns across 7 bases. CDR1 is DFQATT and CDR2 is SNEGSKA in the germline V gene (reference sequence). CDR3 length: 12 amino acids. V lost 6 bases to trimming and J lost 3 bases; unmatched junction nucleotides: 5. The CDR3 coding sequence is TGCAGTGCCAGACAGGGTAACTACGAGCAGTACTTC. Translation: CSARQGNYEQYF.

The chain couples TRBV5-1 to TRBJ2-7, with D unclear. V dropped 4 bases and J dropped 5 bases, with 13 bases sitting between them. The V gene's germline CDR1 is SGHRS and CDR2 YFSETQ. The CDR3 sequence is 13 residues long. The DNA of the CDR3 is TGCGCCAGCAGCGTGATTGTCAGCCACGAGCAGTACTTC. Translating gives CASSVIVSHEQYF.

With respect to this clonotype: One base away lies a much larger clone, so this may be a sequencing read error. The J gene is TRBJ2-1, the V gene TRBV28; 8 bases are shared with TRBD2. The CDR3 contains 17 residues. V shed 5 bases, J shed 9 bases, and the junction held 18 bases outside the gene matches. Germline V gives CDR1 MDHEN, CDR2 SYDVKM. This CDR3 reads CASSRAGGPGGPREQFF. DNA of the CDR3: TGTGCCAGCAGTCGGGCTGGGGGTCCGGGAGGGCCGCGTGAGCAGTTCTTC. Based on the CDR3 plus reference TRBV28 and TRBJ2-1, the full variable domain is DVKVTQSSRYLVKRTGEKVFLECVQDMDHENMFWYRQDPGLGLRLIYFSYDVKMKEKGDIPEGYSVSREKKERFSLILESASTNQTSMYLCASSRAGGPGGPREQFFGPGTRLTVL.

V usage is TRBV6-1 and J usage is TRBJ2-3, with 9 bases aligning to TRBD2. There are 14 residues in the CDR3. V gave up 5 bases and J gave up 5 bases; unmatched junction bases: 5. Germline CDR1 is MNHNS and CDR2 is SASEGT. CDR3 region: CASSPGLAQDTQYF. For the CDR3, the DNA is TGTGCCAGCAGTCCGGGACTAGCCCAAGATACGCAGTATTTT.

The CDR3, as DNA: TGTGCCAGCAGTTTAGTAGCGGGAGACGAGCAGTACTTC. Translating it yields CASSLVAGDEQYF. The chain has TRBV12-3 or TRBV12-4 and TRBJ2-4; 9 bases are shared with TRBD2. The assigned J gene may be wrong: the sequence end matches TRBJ2-7 better. CDR3 length equals 13 residues.

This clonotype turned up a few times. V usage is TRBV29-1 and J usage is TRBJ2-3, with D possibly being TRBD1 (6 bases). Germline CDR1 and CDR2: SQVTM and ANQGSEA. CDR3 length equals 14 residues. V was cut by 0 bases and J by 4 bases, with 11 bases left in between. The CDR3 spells CSVEDRGSADTQYF. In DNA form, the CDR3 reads TGCAGCGTTGAAGATAGGGGGTCGGCAGATACGCAGTATTTT.

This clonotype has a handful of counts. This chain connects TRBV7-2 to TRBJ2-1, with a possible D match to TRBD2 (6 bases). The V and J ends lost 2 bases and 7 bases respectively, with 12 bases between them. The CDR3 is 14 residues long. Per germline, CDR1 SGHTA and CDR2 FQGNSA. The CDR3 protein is CASSLPAGRNEQFF. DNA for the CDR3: TGTGCCAGCAGCTTACCGGCGGGGCGGAATGAGCAGTTCTTC.

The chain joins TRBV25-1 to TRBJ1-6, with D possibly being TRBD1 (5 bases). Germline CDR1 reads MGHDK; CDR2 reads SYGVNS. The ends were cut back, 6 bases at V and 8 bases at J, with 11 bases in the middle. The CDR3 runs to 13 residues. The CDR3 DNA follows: TGTGCCAGCAGCCCCAGGGTTCATTCACCCCTCCACTTT. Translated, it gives CASSPRVHSPLHF. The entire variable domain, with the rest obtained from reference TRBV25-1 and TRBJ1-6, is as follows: EADIYQTPRYLVIGTGKKITLECSQTMGHDKMYWYQQDPGMELHLIHYSYGVNSTEKGDLSSESTVSRIRTEHFPLTLESARPSHTSQYLCASSPRVHSPLHFGNGTRLTVT.

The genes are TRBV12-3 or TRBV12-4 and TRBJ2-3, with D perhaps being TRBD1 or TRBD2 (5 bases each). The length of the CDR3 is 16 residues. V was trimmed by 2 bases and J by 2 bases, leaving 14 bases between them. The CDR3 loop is CASSLTGRLTTDTQYF. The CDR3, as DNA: TGTGCCAGCAGTTTAACGGGACGCCTCACCACAGATACGCAGTATTTT.

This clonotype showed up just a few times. The CDR3, as DNA: TGTGCCAGCAGTGCCCGAAATATAGCTGGGGCCAACGTCCTGACTTTC. It translates to CASSARNIAGANVLTF. This sequence joins TRBV6-1 and TRBJ2-6; D gene ambiguous. Germline loops: CDR1 MNHNS, CDR2 SASEGT. The CDR3 covers 16 residues. V lost 4 bases, J lost 2 bases, and 12 bases lay in between.

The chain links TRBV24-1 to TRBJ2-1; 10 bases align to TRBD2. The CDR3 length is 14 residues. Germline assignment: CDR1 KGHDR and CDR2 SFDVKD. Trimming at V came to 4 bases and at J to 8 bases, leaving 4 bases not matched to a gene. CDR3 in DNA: TGTGCCACCAGTGAAGCGGGAGGGTGGGATGAGCAGTTCTTC. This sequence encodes CATSEAGGWDEQFF.